This entry lists 29 T cell receptor beta chains sequenced from one sample in a study of beta chain features in type 1 diabetes. What was sequenced were expressed TCRB transcripts, since all of the isolated RNA had been reverse transcribed. Assay: immunoSEQ multiplex PCR; the TCRdb copy retains only in-frame clones and omits some. Here the sample spans 390,000 or so clones, roughly 14% being singletons. The sequenced sample was naive CD4+ T cells from blood. The receptors come from a man younger than 45 in good health.

The chain combines TRBV29-1 with TRBJ2-3; D unresolved. Germline values: CDR1 SQVTM, CDR2 ANQGSEA. The V end lost 2 bases, the J end lost 6 bases, and 6 bases lay between the germline ends. The CDR3 is 11 residues long. As DNA, the CDR3 is TGCAGCGTTGAAAACGGGGATACGCAGTATTTT. The encoded protein is CSVENGDTQYF.

The chain is built from TRBV29-1 and TRBJ2-3; 15 nucleotides match TRBD2. CDR1 and CDR2 (germline): SQVTM, ANQGSEA. The junction had 6 bases not matched to a gene; V was cut back by 8 bases and J by 3 bases. This CDR3 comprises 15 residues. The CDR3 coding sequence is TGCAGCCTAACCGGGACTAGCGGGGGGACAGATACGCAGTATTTT. Protein product: CSLTGTSGGTDTQYF.

This clone was recorded a few times. This chain links TRBV7-2 with TRBJ2-5; D not resolved. The CDR3 extends over 12 amino acids. The germline V and J ends were trimmed by 11 bases and 4 bases, with 14 bases remaining between them. Per the germline V gene, CDR1 is SGHTA and CDR2 is FQGNSA. DNA for the CDR3: TGTGCCGGGTCGTCAAATTTAGAGACCCAGTACTTC. Protein sequence: CAGSSNLETQYF.

This clone was found a few times. The rearrangement links TRBV6-5 to TRBJ2-7, with D hard to call. The CDR3 loop spans 11 amino acids. Trimming left V 6 bases short and J 7 bases short, with 10 bases between. The germline V gene encodes CDR1 MNHEY and CDR2 SVGAGI. CDR3 DNA: TGTGCCAGCAGCCTGCTCGGGGAGCAGTACTTC. It translates to CASSLLGEQYF.

V gene TRBV25-1 combines with J gene TRBJ2-3; D gene uncertain. CDR3 length: 12 residues. The germline V and J ends were trimmed by 0 bases and 8 bases, with 6 bases remaining between them. CDR1 and CDR2 (germline): MGHDK, SYGVNS. The CDR3 loop reads CASSEYGVTQYF. CDR3 in DNA: TGTGCCAGCAGTGAATATGGGGTTACGCAGTATTTT.

In its sample, this clone was seen a few times. This sequence joins TRBV7-9 and TRBJ1-1, with unresolved D. The CDR3 has 14 residues. CDR1 is SEHNR, CDR2 FQNEAQ, per germline (reference sequence). Trimming removed 4 bases from V and 1 base from J, with 10 bases in between. The CDR3 DNA sequence: TGTGCCAGCAGCTCCGCCTTTGGGAACACTGAAGCTTTCTTT. Translated: CASSSAFGNTEAFF.

A few counts support this clone. The chain couples TRBV7-9 to TRBJ1-1, with TRBD1 identical over 7 bases. Germline V gene data show CDR1 as SEHNR and CDR2 as FQNEAQ (reference sequence). The ends lost 4 bases at V and 6 bases at J; junction bases unmatched: 5. The CDR3 extends over 13 amino acids. The CDR3 protein is CASSSQGIPEAFF. The CDR3, as DNA: TGTGCCAGCAGCTCACAGGGGATCCCTGAAGCTTTCTTT.

In this sample, this clone turned up a few times. V usage is TRBV9 and J usage is TRBJ2-6, with D possibly being TRBD2 (6 bases). This CDR3 is 20 amino acids long. V gave up 0 bases and J gave up 0 bases, with 19 bases separating them. Germline loops: CDR1 SGDLS, CDR2 YYNGEE. CDR3 amino acids: CASSVAAKGLLSSGANVLTF. The CDR3 DNA reads TGTGCCAGCAGCGTAGCCGCTAAGGGACTGCTGAGCTCTGGGGCCAACGTCCTGACTTTC.

There are a few counts of this clone. This sequence joins TRBV9 and TRBJ2-5, with 11 bases identical to TRBD1. The junction had 19 bases not matched to a gene; V was cut back by 3 bases and J by 0 bases. This CDR3 contains 21 residues. Germline V gene data show CDR1 as SGDLS and CDR2 as YYNGEE. The DNA of the CDR3 is TGTGCCAGCAGCGGCAGAACGGAGGACAGGGGGCTCAGGGCCCACCAAGAGACCCAGTACTTC. Protein: CASSGRTEDRGLRAHQETQYF.

This clone came up a few times. J is TRBJ2-1 and V is TRBV29-1; D remains unclear. The CDR3 totals 11 residues. V shed 0 bases and J shed 10 bases, with 7 bases lying between them. Germline CDR1 SQVTM, CDR2 ANQGSEA. The CDR3 DNA reads TGCAGCGTTGAAGAAGGAAGGGAGCAGTTCTTC. Translating gives CSVEEGREQFF.

V usage is TRBV5-1 and J usage is TRBJ2-1; 7 bases agree with TRBD2. Losses at the gene ends were 3 bases for V and 4 bases for J; bases not matched to a gene: 10. The CDR3 is 16 amino acids. Germline values: CDR1 SGHRS, CDR2 YFSETQ. The CDR3 reads CASSYRSGAGYNEQFF. CDR3 in DNA: TGCGCCAGCAGCTACCGAAGCGGGGCGGGTTACAATGAGCAGTTCTTC.

This clone was counted between two and nine times. The CDR3 DNA follows: TGTGCCAGCAGCCCGGGTAGCTTTTTCATGAACACTGAAGCTTTCTTT. It encodes CASSPGSFFMNTEAFF. The chain recombines TRBV7-6 with TRBJ1-1; D is uncertain. Germline lookup yields CDR1 SGHVS and CDR2 FNYEAQ. The V gene lost 5 bases and the J gene lost 0 bases, with 16 bases spanning the gap. The CDR3 is 16 residues long.

The chain couples TRBV30 to TRBJ2-1; D possibly corresponds to TRBD2 (6 bases). Trimming cost V 8 bases and J 2 bases, with 13 bases left between them. CDR1 is GTSNPN, CDR2 SVGIG, per germline (reference sequence). The length of the CDR3 is 13 residues. The DNA for the CDR3 is TGTGCCGCTGCTAGCGTCACCTACAATGAGCAGTTCTTC. It translates to CAAASVTYNEQFF.

This chain joins TRBV29-1 and TRBJ2-6, with D unclear. Germline CDR1 is SQVTM and CDR2 is ANQGSEA. This CDR3 has 14 amino acids. The V end was cut by 6 bases, the J end by 0 bases, with 9 bases between. This chain's CDR3 is CSVRTGSGANVLTF. The CDR3 coding sequence is TGCAGCGTAAGGACGGGCTCTGGGGCCAACGTCCTGACTTTC.

This clone was seen more than once but under ten times. Other DNA sequences in this sample translate to the same CDR3. The V gene is TRBV7-9, the J gene TRBJ1-4, with D unresolved. Trimming removed 3 bases at V and 5 bases at J, with 10 bases between. Per the germline V gene, CDR1 is SEHNR and CDR2 is FQNEAQ (reference sequence). There are 14 residues in the CDR3. CDR3 in amino acids: CASSLGRTNEKLFF. CDR3 nucleotides: TGTGCCAGCAGCTTGGGCAGAACCAATGAAAAACTGTTTTTT.

The genes are TRBV10-3 and TRBJ1-1; a weak D match, TRBD1 (5 bases). V gave up 0 bases and J gave up 0 bases, with 8 bases separating them. Germline CDR1 is ENHRY and CDR2 is SYGVKD. This CDR3 has 15 residues. CDR3 sequence (DNA): TGTGCCATCAGTGAGTCGTACAGGATGAACACTGAAGCTTTCTTT. This sequence encodes CAISESYRMNTEAFF.

The V gene is TRBV7-2, the J gene TRBJ2-1; the D is unclear. Trimming shortened V by 5 bases and J by 1 base, and 12 bases separated the two germline ends. The CDR3 contains 15 residues. The germline gives CDR1 SGHTA, CDR2 FQGNSA. The CDR3 sequence: CASSLDGPSYNEQFF. The CDR3 DNA reads TGTGCCAGCAGCCTAGACGGCCCTTCCTACAATGAGCAGTTCTTC.

V and J are TRBV27 and TRBJ2-7; unclear D gene. Trimming pared 5 bases from V and 4 bases from J, leaving 12 bases between. CDR3 length equals 13 residues. From germline, CDR1 is MNHEY and CDR2 SMNVEV (reference sequence). The CDR3 DNA reads as TGTGCCAGCAGTCCCTACCCAGAATACGAGCAGTACTTC. It encodes CASSPYPEYEQYF.

This clone appeared a few times. The chain employs TRBV5-1 and TRBJ2-1; unclear D gene. Germline V gene lookup returns CDR1 SGHRS and CDR2 YFSETQ. The CDR3 totals 16 residues. The V gene lost 6 bases and the J gene lost 6 bases, with 22 bases spanning the gap. The chain's CDR3 is CASNPASSGPFNEQFF. In DNA form, the CDR3 reads TGCGCCAGCAATCCGGCGTCATCTGGGCCGTTCAATGAGCAGTTCTTC.

The genes are TRBV10-3 and TRBJ2-7, with TRBD2 matching over 10 bases. V gave up 4 bases and J gave up 1 base; unmatched junction bases: 4. Germline-derived CDR1 and CDR2 are ENHRY and SYGVKD. The CDR3 totals 15 residues. CDR3 loop: CAISVASGGSYEQYF. The CDR3 bases are TGTGCCATCAGTGTAGCTAGCGGGGGTTCCTACGAGCAGTACTTC.

The chain has TRBV18 and TRBJ2-3; 14 nucleotides align to TRBD2. This CDR3 is built from 17 residues. The germline gives CDR1 KGHSH, CDR2 LQKENI. V shed 4 bases, J shed 4 bases, and the junction held 7 bases outside the gene matches. The CDR3 here is CASSRGTSGSGADTQYF. CDR3 in DNA: TGTGCCAGCTCACGTGGGACTAGCGGGAGTGGAGCAGATACGCAGTATTTT.

V usage is TRBV30 and J usage is TRBJ1-1; 8 nucleotides align to TRBD1. The germline CDR1 and CDR2 sequences are GTSNPN and SVGIG (reference sequence). This CDR3 is 13 amino acids long. Trimming at V came to 4 bases and at J to 5 bases, leaving 6 bases not matched to a gene. CDR3 coding DNA: TGTGCCTGGACCAGGGGGCGTGGGACTGAAGCTTTCTTT. Amino acid sequence: CAWTRGRGTEAFF.

This sequence joins TRBV18 and TRBJ2-2; D call uncertain. The CDR3 runs 14 residues. Trimming stripped 4 bases from V and 1 base from J, with 7 bases between. CDR1 and CDR2 (germline): KGHSH, LQKENI. The CDR3 spells CASSQTLNTGELFF. The DNA for the CDR3 is TGTGCCAGCTCACAAACATTGAACACCGGGGAGCTGTTTTTT.

V is TRBV19 and J is TRBJ2-5; tentatively, D is TRBD1 or TRBD2 (5 bases each). V was pared by 8 bases and J by 5 bases, with 18 bases between. Germline CDR1 LNHDA, CDR2 SQIVND (reference sequence). This CDR3 has 14 residues. In nucleotides, the CDR3 is TGTGCCAGTTCGTCCGGGGCGACGGGGGAGACCCAGTACTTC. Amino acids: CASSSGATGETQYF.

This rearrangement joins TRBV10-3 to TRBJ1-5; 9 bases align to TRBD1. The V and J ends lost 6 bases and 6 bases, in that order; junction bases with no gene match: 3. There are 13 residues in the CDR3. CDR1 and CDR2 from the germline V gene are ENHRY and SYGVKD. The CDR3 region is CAIRGGQGQPQHF. Written as DNA, the CDR3 is TGTGCCATCAGAGGGGGACAGGGTCAGCCCCAGCATTTT.

The chain couples TRBV7-8 to TRBJ2-5; TRBD1 matches at 7 bases. This CDR3 has 15 amino acids. With V trimmed by 4 bases and J by 4 bases, 9 bases remained unmatched. CDR1 SGHVS and CDR2 FQNEAQ come from the germline V gene. The CDR3 DNA reads TGTGCCAGCAGCTCCAGACAGGGACCGTTAGAGACCCAGTACTTC. Translated, it gives CASSSRQGPLETQYF.

V usage is TRBV7-2 and J usage is TRBJ2-7; TRBD2 aligns across 11 bases. The CDR3 covers 15 residues. The J segment lost 5 bases and the V segment lost 5 bases, leaving 8 bases of the junction unmatched. Germline CDR1 SGHTA, CDR2 FQGNSA. CDR3 DNA sequence: TGTGCCAGCAGCACAACTAGCGGGGGATCCCACGAGCAGTACTTC. Translation: CASSTTSGGSHEQYF.

In its sample, this clone was seen a few times. The CDR3 DNA is TGTGCCAGCAGTCCCGCGGGGGGGACCTACGAGCAGTACTTC. It yields the protein CASSPAGGTYEQYF. The chain is built from TRBV5-4 and TRBJ2-7, with 9 bases aligning to TRBD2. V lost 5 bases and J lost 2; bases outside the gene matches: 5. The CDR3 spans 14 residues. Per germline, CDR1 SGHNT and CDR2 YYREEE (reference sequence).

The V gene is TRBV7-9, the J gene TRBJ1-1, with D tentatively TRBD1 (6 bases). The CDR3 has 14 amino acids. Germline V gene sequence: CDR1 SEHNR, CDR2 FQNEAQ (reference sequence). V lost 4 bases to trimming and J lost 3 bases, with 12 bases between them. CDR3 region: CASSSLNRDTEAFF. For the CDR3, the DNA is TGTGCCAGCAGCTCGTTGAACAGGGACACTGAAGCTTTCTTT. Complete variable domain (other parts from reference TRBV7-9 and TRBJ1-1): DTGVSQNPRHKITKRGQNVTFRCDPISEHNRLYWYRQTLGQGPEFLTYFQNEAQLEKSRLLSDRFSAERPKGSFSTLEIQRTEQGDSAMYLCASSSLNRDTEAFFGQGTRLTVV.